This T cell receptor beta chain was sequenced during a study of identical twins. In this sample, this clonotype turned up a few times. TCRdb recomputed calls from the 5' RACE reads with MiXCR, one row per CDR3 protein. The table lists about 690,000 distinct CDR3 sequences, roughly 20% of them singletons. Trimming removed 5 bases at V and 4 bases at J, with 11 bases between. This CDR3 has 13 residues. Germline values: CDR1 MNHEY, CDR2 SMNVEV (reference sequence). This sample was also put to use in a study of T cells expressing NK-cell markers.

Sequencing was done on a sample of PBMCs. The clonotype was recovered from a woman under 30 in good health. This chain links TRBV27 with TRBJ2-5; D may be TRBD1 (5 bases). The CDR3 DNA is TGTGCCAGCAGTCTCGGACACACAGAGACCCAGTACTTC. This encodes CASSLGHTETQYF.